This T cell receptor beta chain stems from a study of T cells in Graves' hyperthyroidism and ophthalmopathy. No progression to ophthalmopathy during 18 months of follow-up defined stable disease. The PBMCs had their origin in about 9.7 ml of fresh peripheral blood. This clonotype has at least ten counts. Researchers amplified the TCR beta CDR3 regions from RNA transcripts. When the TCR CDR3 underwent first-round RT-PCR, the HTBI primer set was used. TCRdb ran MiXCR on the multiplex PCR reads and lists one entry per CDR3 protein. The data contain around 300,000 distinct CDR3 sequences, around 14% of them singletons. There are 16 residues in the CDR3. Germline V gene sequence: CDR1 MNHNS, CDR2 SASEGT. V lost 2 bases and J lost 2, with 15 bases in between.

The sample was blood. The genes are TRBV6-1 and TRBJ1-2; weak D call: TRBD1 (5 bases). The TCR originated in a woman under 40 with Graves' hyperthyroidism. The CDR3 region has the DNA TGTGCCAGCAGTGAATCTGGGGCAGGGCCGAACTATGGCTACACCTTC. Translating it yields CASSESGAGPNYGYTF.